The rows below give T cell receptor beta chains drawn from one sample of a study of tumor and adjacent non-tumor tissue in lung cancer. MiXCR, run by TCRdb on the multiplex PCR reads, gives a single entry per CDR3 protein. This sample has 75,000 to 90,000 distinct CDR3 sequences; around 82% occur once, and the top ten carry 20% to 25%. Sequencing was done on a sample of distant non-tumor lung tissue. The receptor set was obtained from a woman aged 50 to 60 with non-small cell lung cancer. Both conserved end residues are part of each CDR3. The D gene is left open where the match is weak. Clone size is shown for a subset of rows, as once, few, many or a class of expanded clone.

>TRBJ2-7|-|TRBV12-3/TRBV12-4|-
CASSLMELDLTKQYF
TGTGCCAGCTCCCTCATGGAGCTGGACCTCACCAAGCAGTACTTC
>TRBJ1-1|TRBD1|TRBV7-9|-
CASSLAHRGNGAFF
TGTGCCAGCAGTTTAGCTCACAGGGGGAACGGAGCTTTCTTT
>TRBJ2-1|TRBD2|TRBV5-6|medium-sized
CASSSWDYQLRYNEQFF
TGTGCCAGCAGCTCCTGGGACTACCAGCTAAGGTACAATGAGCAGTTCTTC
>TRBJ2-7|-|TRBV28|once
CVSSLSLYEQYF
TGTGTCAGCAGTTTATCTTTATACGAGCAATACTTC
>TRBJ1-5|-|TRBV29-1|once
CSPSLQDTDTQHF
TGCAGCCCTAGTTTACAGGACACGGATACGCAGCATTTT
>TRBJ2-5|-|TRBV18|few
CASSQRLLQETQYF
TGTGCCAGCTCACAAAGACTACTCCAAGAGACCCAGTACTTC
>TRBJ1-5|TRBD1|TRBV5-6|-
CTSCSWDSSNQPQHF
TGTACCAGCTGCTCCTGGGACAGTAGCAATCAGCCCCAGCATTTT
>TRBJ2-5|TRBD2|TRBV7-9|-
CGSSLALVSGLQETQYF
TGTGGCAGCAGCTTAGCGCTTGTTAGCGGGCTCCAAGAGACACAGTACTTC
>TRBJ2-3|TRBD1|TRBV24-1|-
CATRIGGNTDMQYF
TGTGCCACCAGGATAGGGGGCAACACAGATATGCAGTATTTT
>TRBJ1-4|-|TRBV30|-
CARSGVGEKLFF
TGTGCCCGGAGCGGAGTGGGGGAAAAACTGTTTTTT
>TRBJ2-3|TRBD2|TRBV12-3/TRBV12-4|-
CARSWASGNGGDTQYF
TGTGCCAGGAGTTGGGCTAGCGGGAATGGTGGTGATACGCAGTATTTT
>TRBJ2-3|-|TRBV11-2|-
CASSLGSEDAQYF
TGCGCCAGCAGCCTAGGGTCGGAGGATGCGCAGTATTTT
>TRBJ2-7|-|TRBV5-4|-
CASSLGRDSSYEHYF
TGTGCCAGCAGCTTGGGCAGGGATAGCTCATACGAGCATTACTTC
>TRBJ2-1|-|TRBV5-5|-
CASSFGGGAGNEEFF
-
>TRBJ1-3|-|TRBV12-3/TRBV12-4|-
CVSSTTVFGNTIYF
TGTGTCAGCAGTACGACAGTATTCGGAAACACCATATATTTC
>TRBJ2-3|-|TRBV4-1|-
CASTLPWGERTDTQYF
TGCGCCAGCACCCTACCGTGGGGTGAGAGAACAGATACGCAGTATTTT
>TRBJ1-1|-|TRBV29-1|-
CSVEGETQAFF
TGCAGCGTTGAGGGGGAAACTCAAGCCTTCTTT
>TRBJ2-5|TRBD2|TRBV6-2/TRBV6-3|many
CASSIVGRGEETQYF
TGTGCCAGCAGTATCGTCGGGAGGGGAGAAGAGACCCAGTACTTC
>TRBJ1-5|-|TRBV28|-
CASTERCQGNQPQHF
TGTGCCAGCACCGAAAGATGTCAGGGTAATCAGCCCCAGCATTTT
>TRBJ2-4|-|TRBV5-1|-
CASNMGQAGAKNIEYF
TGCGCCAGCAACATGGGACAGGCGGGGGCCAAAAACATTGAGTACTTC
>TRBJ2-7|TRBD2|TRBV24-1|-
CATSDSLAGDGQYF
TGTGCCACCAGTGACTCACTAGCGGGGGATGGGCAGTACTTC
>TRBJ2-5|-|TRBV6-6|-
CASSPPDPAGEIKYF
TGTGCCAGCAGTCCTCCGGACCCAGCTGGGGAGATCAAGTACTTC
>TRBJ2-3|-|TRBV24-1|-
CVTSDLRSKTGNQHQYF
TGTGTCACCAGTGATTTGCGTAGTAAAACAGGTAATCAGCACCAGTATTTT
>TRBJ2-5|-|TRBV7-8|-
CASSPITGTEIQYF
TGTGCCAGCAGTCCCATCACCGGGACCGAGATCCAGTACTTC
>TRBJ2-7|-|TRBV20-1|many
CSASNPSQGPGAHEQYF
TGCAGTGCTAGTAATCCGTCACAGGGCCCCGGGGCCCACGAGCAGTACTTC
>TRBJ2-1|-|TRBV7-3|few
CASSLGQFPYNEQFF
TGTGCCAGCAGCTTAGGACAGTTCCCCTACAATGAGCAGTTCTTC
>TRBJ2-2|TRBD2|TRBV28|many
CASHLAGNTGELFF
TGTGCCAGCCATTTAGCGGGGAACACCGGGGAGCTGTTTTTT
>TRBJ1-1|-|TRBV29-1|-
CRVEGTPTALDAEAFF
TGCAGGGTCGAGGGGACCCCGACCGCTTTAGACGCTGAAGCTTTCTTT
>TRBJ2-5|-|TRBV29-1|-
CSIRQGVSLGETQYF
TGCAGCATTCGCCAGGGTGTTTCACTGGGGGAGACCCAGTACTTC
>TRBJ2-1|-|TRBV5-5|-
CARSVLWPSMDNEQFF
TGTGCCAGGAGCGTCCTATGGCCCTCCATGGACAATGAGCAGTTCTTC
>TRBJ1-5|TRBD1|TRBV6-5|-
CASSPGTGDNQQQHF
TGTGCCAGCAGTCCCGGGACAGGGGACAATCAGCAACAGCATTTT
>TRBJ2-7|TRBD1|TRBV12-3/TRBV12-4|-
CASSTRDRNSYEQYF
TGTGCCAGCAGCACCAGGGACAGGAACTCCTACGAGCAGTACTTC
>TRBJ2-1|-|TRBV4-1|-
CTCSQEPVECGEQFF
TGCACCTGTAGCCAAGAACCTGTGGAGTGTGGAGAGCAGTTCTTC
>TRBJ2-2|TRBD2|TRBV7-9|-
CASSLAQAHHSGELLF
TGTGCCAGCAGCTTAGCCCAGGCGCACCACAGCGGGGAGCTGCTTTTT
>TRBJ2-7|-|TRBV6-1|once
CASRSSASSYKQYF
TGTGCCAGTCGCTCTAGCGCATCGTCCTACAAGCAGTACTTC
>TRBJ2-3|TRBD2|TRBV5-1|few
CASVPGSGSADTQYF
TGCGCCAGCGTCCCCGGGAGCGGGAGCGCAGATACGCAGTATTTT
>TRBJ2-2|-|TRBV29-1|once
CSVWAPNTGEMFF
TGTAGCGTTTGGGCCCCGAACACCGGGGAGATGTTTTTT
>TRBJ2-2|TRBD2|TRBV29-1|-
CSVVDEGTSGSFSGELFF
TGCAGCGTTGTAGATGAAGGAACTAGCGGGAGTTTTTCCGGAGAGCTGTTTTTT
>TRBJ1-4|-|TRBV4-2|-
CASRHTRDGEEEKLFF
TGTGCCAGCAGGCACACCCGGGACGGGGAAGAGGAAAAACTGTTTTTT
>TRBJ2-7|-|TRBV20-1|many
CSARAPGPRWEQYF
TGCAGTGCTAGAGCTCCGGGCCCCCGGTGGGAGCAGTACTTC
>TRBJ2-1|-|TRBV6-2/TRBV6-3|once
CASSYSMSGAYEQFF
TGTGCCAGCAGTTACTCAATGTCGGGAGCCTATGAGCAGTTCTTC